These T cell receptor beta chains were read from a single sample in a study of cytomegalovirus exposure and HLA in healthy donors. Only in-frame clones appear in the TCRdb table, and some are missing; sequencing was by immunoSEQ multiplex PCR. The sample has 90,000 to 120,000 clones, over 60% seen once; the top ten hold about 5%. The source material was PBMCs. The origin of the receptors is a woman aged 18-35 years in good health and CMV-seropositive. CDR3s include the opening cysteine and the closing phenylalanine or tryptophan. Fields, in order: V gene, clone size, J gene, D gene, CDR3 protein, CDR3 DNA. A D gene is named only where the DNA matches it firmly. Clone size, where shown, is once, few, many, or a class for clones that have expanded.

TRBV28	.	TRBJ2-1	TRBD2	CASSLATSVIF	TGTGCCAGCAGTTTGGCGACTAGCGTGATCTTC
TRBV7-8	.	TRBJ2-1	TRBD2	CASSSAGTSGFDEQFF	TGTGCCAGCAGCTCCGCGGGGACTAGCGGGTTCGATGAGCAGTTCTTC
TRBV2	.	TRBJ2-1	.	CASRGPIYNEQFF	TGTGCCAGCCGAGGGCCCATCTACAATGAGCAGTTCTTC
TRBV5-1	.	TRBJ2-2	TRBD1	CASSFDDRVVGELFF	TGCGCCAGCAGCTTCGATGACAGGGTAGTCGGGGAGCTGTTTTTT
TRBV27	.	TRBJ2-3	TRBD2	CASAGLAGVSTDTQYF	TGTGCCAGCGCTGGACTAGCGGGAGTTTCGACAGATACGCAGTATTTT
TRBV7-6	.	TRBJ2-1	TRBD2	CASSLDSGRAIGEQFF	TGTGCCAGCAGCTTAGATAGCGGGAGGGCCATAGGTGAGCAGTTCTTC
TRBV6-5	.	TRBJ1-1	TRBD1	CASSPTGVNTEAFF	TGTGCCAGCAGTCCTACAGGGGTGAACACTGAAGCTTTCTTT
TRBV27	.	TRBJ1-1	.	CASSLSQGYTEAFF	TGTGCCAGCAGTTTATCACAGGGATACACTGAAGCTTTCTTT
TRBV2	.	TRBJ1-1	.	CASSVGHPLNTEAFF	TGTGCCAGCAGTGTAGGACACCCTTTGAACACTGAAGCTTTCTTT
TRBV5-6	.	TRBJ2-7	.	CASSLPSDYEQYF	TGTGCCAGCAGCTTGCCTAGCGACTACGAGCAGTACTTC
TRBV30	.	TRBJ1-1	.	CAFGGSGNTEAFF	TGTGCCTTCGGAGGGTCGGGCAACACTGAAGCTTTCTTT
TRBV5-6	.	TRBJ2-2	.	CASSLAGMTGELFF	TGTGCCAGCAGCTTGGCAGGGATGACCGGGGAGCTGTTTTTT
TRBV11-3	once	TRBJ2-5	TRBD2	CASSLGTSGTRTQYF	TGTGCCAGCAGCTTAGGGACTAGCGGGACTCGGACCCAGTACTTC
TRBV28	.	TRBJ2-7	.	CASSYDSYEQYF	TGTGCCAGCAGTTACGACAGCTACGAGCAGTACTTC
TRBV25-1	.	TRBJ1-5	.	CASSEGAGRQPQHF	TGTGCCAGCAGTGAGGGGGCTGGAAGGCAGCCCCAGCATTTT